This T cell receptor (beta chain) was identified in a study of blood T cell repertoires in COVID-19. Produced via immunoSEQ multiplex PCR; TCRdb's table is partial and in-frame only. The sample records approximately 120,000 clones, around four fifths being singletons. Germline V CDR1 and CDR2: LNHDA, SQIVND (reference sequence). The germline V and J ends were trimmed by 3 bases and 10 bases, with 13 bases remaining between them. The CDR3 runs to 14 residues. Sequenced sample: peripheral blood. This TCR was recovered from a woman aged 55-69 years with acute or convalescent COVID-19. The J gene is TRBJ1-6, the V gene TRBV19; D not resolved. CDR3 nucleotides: TGTGCCAGTAGTATTGAGGGAAGAGAGTCACCCCTCCACTTT. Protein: CASSIEGRESPLHF.